The 20 T cell receptor beta chains given below trace back to one sample, sequenced in a study of blood T cell repertoires in COVID-19. Method: immunoSEQ multiplex PCR; TCRdb's copy keeps in-frame clones and lacks some. Found here are under 200,000 clones, 65% to 90% of them singletons; the top ten hold 1.5%. The sequenced sample consisted of peripheral blood. These receptors all stem from a human donor in a cohort sampled during active COVID-19.

The rearrangement links TRBV4-3 to TRBJ1-2; no clear D. Germline V gene data show CDR1 as LGHNA and CDR2 as YSLEER. The CDR3 covers 15 residues. Trimming shortened V by 1 base and J by 4 bases, and 13 bases separated the two germline ends. The CDR3 spells CASSQGGGPIYGYTF. The DNA of the CDR3 is TGCGCCAGCAGCCAAGGGGGAGGGCCAATCTATGGCTACACCTTC.

In DNA, the CDR3 is TGTGCCAGCAGTTACTCTGCGGGAGGGCCTCAAGAGACCCAGTACTTC. Residues: CASSYSAGGPQETQYF. This chain uses TRBV6-5 with TRBJ2-5, with TRBD2 matching over 9 bases. The germline gives CDR1 MNHEY, CDR2 SVGAGI. J gave up 2 bases and V 0 bases, and 4 bases lay outside the gene matches. This CDR3 is built from 16 residues.

The chain couples TRBV3-1 (or the pseudogene TRBV3-2) to TRBJ2-4; 10 nucleotides match TRBD2. Germline V gene sequence: CDR1 LGHDT, CDR2 YNNKEL (reference sequence). The length of the CDR3 is 18 residues. V gave up 0 bases and J gave up 2 bases; unmatched junction bases: 7. Written as DNA, the CDR3 is TGTGCCAGCAGCCAAGACTCCCGGACTAGCGGTCCCAAAAACATTCAGTACTTC. Translated, it gives CASSQDSRTSGPKNIQYF.

The chain uses TRBV6-6 and TRBJ1-5; D is unclear. Germline V lookup: CDR1 MNHNY, CDR2 SVGAGI (reference sequence). The CDR3 has 14 amino acids. V lost 8 bases, J lost 2 bases, and 13 bases lay in between. The CDR3 loop reads CASRTAAGNQPQHF. In DNA, the CDR3 is TGTGCCAGCCGTACAGCGGCCGGCAATCAGCCCCAGCATTTT.

The chain uses TRBV4-3 and TRBJ1-2; 9 bases match TRBD1. The CDR3 spans 16 residues. CDR1 LGHNA and CDR2 YSLEER come from the germline V gene. V dropped 0 bases and J dropped 3; count of bases not matched to a gene: 5. CDR3 loop: CASSQDGTGSDYGYTF. CDR3 nucleotide sequence: TGCGCCAGCAGCCAAGATGGGACAGGGTCGGACTATGGCTACACCTTC.

V is TRBV7-2 and J is TRBJ1-2; TRBD1 agrees at 10 bases. V lost 4 bases, J lost 5 bases, and 13 bases stayed unmatched. The CDR3 totals 17 residues. Germline V lookup: CDR1 SGHTA, CDR2 FQGNSA. DNA of the CDR3: TGTGCCAGCAGCTCCGGGACAGGGGCTCTAGCGGGGTATGGCTACACCTTC. It translates to CASSSGTGALAGYGYTF.

The rearrangement uses TRBV2 and TRBJ1-5; 7 bases fit TRBD1. V shed 5 bases, J shed 5 bases, and the junction held 12 bases outside the gene matches. The CDR3 runs to 16 residues. Germline CDR1 and CDR2: SNHLY and FYNNEI. The CDR3 here is CASSSRQGRGYQPQHF. CDR3 DNA sequence: TGTGCCAGCAGTAGTAGACAGGGAAGGGGTTATCAGCCCCAGCATTTT.

V and J are TRBV15 and TRBJ2-3, with 8 nucleotides matching TRBD1. J gave up 1 base and V 3 bases, and 6 bases lay outside the gene matches. Germline CDR1 is LNHNV and CDR2 is YYDKDF (reference sequence). This CDR3 has 16 residues. CDR3 in DNA: TGTGCCACCAGCAGGGGGGTGGACAGGGGCACAGATACGCAGTATTTT. This gives the protein CATSRGVDRGTDTQYF.

This clone was seen ten or more times. V and J are TRBV7-9 and TRBJ1-4, with D possibly being TRBD1 (5 bases). CDR3 size: 15 residues. CDR1 is SEHNR and CDR2 is FQNEAQ in the germline V gene (reference sequence). Trimming took 0 bases from V and 7 from J, leaving 12 bases between them. In DNA, the CDR3 is TGTGCCAGCAGCTTAGCTGACAGTCGTAGTGAAAAACTGTTTTTT. Its protein is CASSLADSRSEKLFF.

This chain connects TRBV6-1 to TRBJ2-7; TRBD1 agrees at 10 bases. Germline V lookup: CDR1 MNHNS, CDR2 SASEGT. The CDR3 consists of 19 residues. Unmatched junction bases numbered 17, after V lost 4 bases and J lost 2 bases. CDR3: CASSGQGALGVSGAYEQYF. The CDR3 DNA follows: TGTGCCAGCAGTGGACAGGGGGCTCTGGGGGTCTCCGGCGCCTACGAGCAGTACTTC.

This clone has just one count. The V call is TRBV6-6, the J call TRBJ1-2, with 9 bases that match TRBD1. V shed 5 bases and J 8 bases; nucleotides not matched to a gene: 6. The CDR3 extends over 13 amino acids. The germline gives CDR1 MNHNY, CDR2 SVGAGI (reference sequence). The CDR3 DNA sequence: TGTGCCAGCAGTGTACAGGGGGCGGAAGGCTACACCTTC. Translated, it gives CASSVQGAEGYTF.

The rearrangement links TRBV28 to TRBJ1-4, with D possibly being TRBD1 (5 bases). In germline, CDR1 is MDHEN, CDR2 SYDVKM. Trimming removed 10 bases from V and 6 bases from J, with 12 bases in between. The CDR3 totals 12 residues. CDR3 nucleotides: TGTGCCATAATGGGGGGGGATGAAAAACTGTTTTTT. Its translation is CAIMGGDEKLFF.

This chain joins TRBV4-1 and TRBJ2-7, with 7 positions matching TRBD1. Germline V gene lookup returns CDR1 MGHRA and CDR2 YSYEKL. The CDR3 contains 14 residues. The J segment lost 2 bases and the V segment lost 3 bases, leaving 4 bases of the junction unmatched. Written as DNA, the CDR3 is TGCGCCAGCAGCCACCCAGACAGGGCCTACGAGCAGTACTTC. It specifies CASSHPDRAYEQYF.

The chain recombines TRBV19 with TRBJ1-6; D is ambiguous. The germline CDR1 and CDR2 sequences are LNHDA and SQIVND (reference sequence). V was shortened by 3 bases and J by 9 bases, with 12 bases between the two germline ends. CDR3 length: 14 amino acids. CDR3 nucleotide sequence: TGTGCCAGTAGTATGGAGCCGGTCTTTTCACCCCTCCACTTT. The encoded protein is CASSMEPVFSPLHF.

The chain couples TRBV4-1 to TRBJ1-1; D not resolved. Between the trimmed V and J ends, which lost 4 bases and 4 bases, there was a span of 16 bases. Germline V gene lookup returns CDR1 MGHRA and CDR2 YSYEKL. The CDR3 loop spans 15 amino acids. CDR3 protein: CASSPPDTLGTEAFF. The CDR3 bases are TGCGCCAGCAGCCCACCCGACACACTGGGCACTGAAGCTTTCTTT.

The chain recombines TRBV9 with TRBJ1-1, with D possibly being TRBD1 (5 bases). CDR1 and CDR2 (germline): SGDLS, YYNGEE. This CDR3 region has 14 residues. The V and J ends lost 0 bases and 5 bases respectively, with 11 bases between them. The CDR3 DNA reads TGTGCCAGCAGCGTAGTAACAGGTGGGACTGAAGCTTTCTTT. It codes for CASSVVTGGTEAFF.

V usage is TRBV5-5 and J usage is TRBJ2-7; the D gene is possibly TRBD2 (5 bases). Germline V gene sequence: CDR1 SGHKS, CDR2 YYEKEE (reference sequence). Trimming removed 2 bases from V and 11 bases from J, with 14 bases in between. The CDR3 is made up of 12 amino acids. The CDR3 DNA is TGTGCCAGCAGCTTCGGACTGATCCCCGAGTACTTC. Amino acids: CASSFGLIPEYF.

As concerns this clone: Other DNA sequences from this sample encode an identical CDR3 as well. The chain joins TRBV4-3 to TRBJ1-5; D gene ambiguous. Per germline, CDR1 LGHNA and CDR2 YSLEER. The CDR3 length is 14 residues. V lost 3 bases to trimming and J lost 0 bases, with 6 bases between them. The CDR3 sequence is CASSQAYSNQPQHF. The CDR3 DNA follows: TGCGCCAGCAGCCAGGCATATAGCAATCAGCCCCAGCATTTT.

V is TRBV7-2 and J is TRBJ2-7; 10 positions agree with TRBD1. CDR1 is SGHTA and CDR2 is FQGNSA in the germline V gene. There are 14 residues in the CDR3. Germline trimming cut 7 bases from V and 5 bases from J; bases unmatched to any gene: 8. The CDR3 reads CASKGDRGRDEQYF. In DNA form, the CDR3 reads TGTGCCAGCAAGGGCGACAGGGGGCGCGACGAGCAGTACTTC.

The gene calls are TRBV4-1 and TRBJ2-7; weak D call: TRBD1 (6 bases). From germline, CDR1 is MGHRA and CDR2 YSYEKL. The CDR3 consists of 13 residues. The ends were cut back, 1 base at V and 4 bases at J, with 8 bases in the middle. CDR3 bases: TGCGCCAGCAGCCAAGGGGACACATACGAGCAGTACTTC. Encoded protein: CASSQGDTYEQYF.